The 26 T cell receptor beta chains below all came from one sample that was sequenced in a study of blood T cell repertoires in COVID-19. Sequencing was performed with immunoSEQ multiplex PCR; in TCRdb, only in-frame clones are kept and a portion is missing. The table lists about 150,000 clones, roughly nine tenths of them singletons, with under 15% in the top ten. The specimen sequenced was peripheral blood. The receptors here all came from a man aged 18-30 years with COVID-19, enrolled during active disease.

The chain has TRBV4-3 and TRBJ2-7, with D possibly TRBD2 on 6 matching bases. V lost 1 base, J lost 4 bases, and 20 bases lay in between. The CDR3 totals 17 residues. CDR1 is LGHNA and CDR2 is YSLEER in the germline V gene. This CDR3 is CASSQVVGGRRTYEQYF. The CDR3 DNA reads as TGCGCCAGCAGCCAAGTTGTGGGGGGACGGAGGACGTACGAGCAGTACTTC.

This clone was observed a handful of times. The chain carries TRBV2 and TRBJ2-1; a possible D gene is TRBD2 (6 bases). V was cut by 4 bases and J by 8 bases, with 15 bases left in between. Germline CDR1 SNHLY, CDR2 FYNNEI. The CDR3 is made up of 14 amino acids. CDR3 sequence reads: CASSGEVSHDEQFF. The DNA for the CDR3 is TGTGCCAGCAGTGGGGAGGTCTCCCATGATGAGCAGTTCTTC. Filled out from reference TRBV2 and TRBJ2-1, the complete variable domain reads EPEVTQTPSHQVTQMGQEVILRCVPISNHLYFYWYRQILGQKVEFLVSFYNNEISEKSEIFDDQFSVERPDGSNFTLKIRSTKLEDSAMYFCASSGEVSHDEQFFGPGTRLTVL.

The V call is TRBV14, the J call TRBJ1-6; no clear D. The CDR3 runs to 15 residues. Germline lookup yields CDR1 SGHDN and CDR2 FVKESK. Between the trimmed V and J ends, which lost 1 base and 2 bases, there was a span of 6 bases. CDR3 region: CASSQGRTYNSPLHF. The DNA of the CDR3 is TGTGCCAGCAGCCAAGGGAGGACCTATAATTCACCCCTCCACTTT.

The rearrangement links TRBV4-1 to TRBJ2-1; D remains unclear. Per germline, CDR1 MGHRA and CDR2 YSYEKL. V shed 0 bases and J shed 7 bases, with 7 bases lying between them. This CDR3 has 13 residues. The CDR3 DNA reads TGCGCCAGCAGCCAAGAGGAACAGAATGAGCAGTTCTTC. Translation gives CASSQEEQNEQFF.

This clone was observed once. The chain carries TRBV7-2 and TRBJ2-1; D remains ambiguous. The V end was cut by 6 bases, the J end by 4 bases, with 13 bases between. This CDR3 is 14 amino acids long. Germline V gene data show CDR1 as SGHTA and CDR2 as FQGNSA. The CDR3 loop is CASSNQYIYNEQFF. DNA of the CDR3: TGTGCCAGCAGTAATCAGTACATTTACAATGAGCAGTTCTTC.

The CDR3 nucleotides read TGTGCCAGCAGTGCCGGGACAGGGGTTAACGAGCAGTACTTC. It encodes CASSAGTGVNEQYF. The J gene is TRBJ2-7, the V gene TRBV7-9, with 10 bases fitting TRBD1. Trimming cost V 6 bases and J 5 bases; bases outside gene matches: 7. This CDR3 is built from 14 residues. Per germline, CDR1 SEHNR and CDR2 FQNEAQ (reference sequence).

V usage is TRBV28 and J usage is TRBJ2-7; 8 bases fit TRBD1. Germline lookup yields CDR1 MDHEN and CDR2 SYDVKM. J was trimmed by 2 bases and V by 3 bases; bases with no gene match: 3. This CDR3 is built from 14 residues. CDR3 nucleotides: TGTGCCAGCAGTTTCGGCAGGGGGCCCTACGAGCAGTACTTC. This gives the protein CASSFGRGPYEQYF.

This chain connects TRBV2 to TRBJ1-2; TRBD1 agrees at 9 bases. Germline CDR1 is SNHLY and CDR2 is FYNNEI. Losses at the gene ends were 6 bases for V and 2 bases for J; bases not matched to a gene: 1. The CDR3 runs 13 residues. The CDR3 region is CASRGTGNYGYTF. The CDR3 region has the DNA TGTGCCAGCAGGGGGACAGGGAACTATGGCTACACCTTC.

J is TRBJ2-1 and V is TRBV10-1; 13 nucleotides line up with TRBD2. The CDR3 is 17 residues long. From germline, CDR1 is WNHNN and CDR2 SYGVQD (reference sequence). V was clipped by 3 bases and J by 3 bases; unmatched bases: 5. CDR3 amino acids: CASSETSGRANYNEQFF. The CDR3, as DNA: TGCGCCAGCAGTGAAACTAGCGGGAGGGCGAACTACAATGAGCAGTTCTTC.

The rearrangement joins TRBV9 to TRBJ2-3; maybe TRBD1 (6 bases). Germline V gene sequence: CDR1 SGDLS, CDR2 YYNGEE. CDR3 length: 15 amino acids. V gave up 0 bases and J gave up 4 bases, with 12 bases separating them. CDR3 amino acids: CASSVVPTGPDTQYF. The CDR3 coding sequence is TGTGCCAGCAGCGTAGTCCCGACAGGCCCAGATACGCAGTATTTT.

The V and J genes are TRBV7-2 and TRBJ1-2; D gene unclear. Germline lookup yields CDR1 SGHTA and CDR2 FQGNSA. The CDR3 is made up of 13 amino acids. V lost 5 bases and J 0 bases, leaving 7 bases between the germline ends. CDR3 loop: CASSLSSNYGYTF. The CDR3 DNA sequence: TGTGCCAGCAGCCTATCCTCTAACTATGGCTACACCTTC.

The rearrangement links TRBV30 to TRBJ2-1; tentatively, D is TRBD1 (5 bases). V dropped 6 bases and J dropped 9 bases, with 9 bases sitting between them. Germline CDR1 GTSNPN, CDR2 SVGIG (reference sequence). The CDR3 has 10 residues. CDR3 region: CACWGGEQFF. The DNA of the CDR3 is TGTGCCTGCTGGGGCGGTGAGCAGTTCTTC.

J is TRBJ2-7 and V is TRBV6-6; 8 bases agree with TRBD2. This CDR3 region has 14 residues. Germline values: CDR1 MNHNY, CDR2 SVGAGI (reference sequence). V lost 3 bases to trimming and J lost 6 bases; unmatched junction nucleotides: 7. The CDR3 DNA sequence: TGTGCCAGCAGTTATTTGGGACTAGACGGCGAGCAGTACTTC. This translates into CASSYLGLDGEQYF.

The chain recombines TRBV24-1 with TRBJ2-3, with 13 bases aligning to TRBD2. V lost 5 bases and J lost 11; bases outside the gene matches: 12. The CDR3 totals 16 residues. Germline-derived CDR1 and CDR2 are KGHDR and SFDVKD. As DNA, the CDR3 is TGTGCCACCAGTGCCACGACTAGCGGGAGGCAGCATGGGCAGTATTTT. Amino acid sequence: CATSATTSGRQHGQYF.

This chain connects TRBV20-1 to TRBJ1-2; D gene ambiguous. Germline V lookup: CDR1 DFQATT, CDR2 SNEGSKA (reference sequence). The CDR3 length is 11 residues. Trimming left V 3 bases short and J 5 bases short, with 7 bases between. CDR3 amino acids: CSASDPYGYTF. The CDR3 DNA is TGCAGTGCTAGTGATCCTTATGGCTACACCTTC.

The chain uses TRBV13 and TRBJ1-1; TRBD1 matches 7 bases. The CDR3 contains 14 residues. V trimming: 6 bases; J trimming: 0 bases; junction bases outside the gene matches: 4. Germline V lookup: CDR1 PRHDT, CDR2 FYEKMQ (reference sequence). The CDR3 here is CASSNRGVNTEAFF. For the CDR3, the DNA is TGTGCCAGCAGTAACAGGGGAGTGAACACTGAAGCTTTCTTT.

CDR3 amino acids: CASSLSGRAPGVEQYF. The CDR3 DNA is TGTGCCAGCAGTCTAAGCGGGAGGGCCCCTGGGGTCGAGCAGTACTTC. V is TRBV27 and J is TRBJ2-7; the match to TRBD2 covers 10 bases. The V segment lost 5 bases and the J segment 6 bases; nucleotides outside the gene matches: 13. The CDR3 consists of 16 residues. CDR1 is MNHEY, CDR2 SMNVEV, per germline (reference sequence).

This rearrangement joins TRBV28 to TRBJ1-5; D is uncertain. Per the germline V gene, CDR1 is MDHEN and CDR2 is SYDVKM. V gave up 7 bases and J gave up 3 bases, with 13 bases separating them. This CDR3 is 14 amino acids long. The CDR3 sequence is CASTYLHPNQPQHF. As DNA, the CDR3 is TGTGCCAGCACCTACCTGCATCCCAATCAGCCCCAGCATTTT.

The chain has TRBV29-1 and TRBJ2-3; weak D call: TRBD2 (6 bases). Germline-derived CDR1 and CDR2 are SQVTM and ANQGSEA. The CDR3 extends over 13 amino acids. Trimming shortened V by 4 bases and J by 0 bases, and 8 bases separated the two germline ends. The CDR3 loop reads CSVAGVSTDTQYF. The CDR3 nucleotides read TGCAGCGTTGCGGGAGTTAGCACAGATACGCAGTATTTT.

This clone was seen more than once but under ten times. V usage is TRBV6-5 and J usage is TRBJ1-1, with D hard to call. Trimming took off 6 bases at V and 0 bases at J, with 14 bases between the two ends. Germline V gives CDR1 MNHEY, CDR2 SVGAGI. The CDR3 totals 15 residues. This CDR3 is CASRSGRNMNTEAFF. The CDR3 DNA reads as TGTGCCAGCAGGTCCGGGAGAAACATGAACACTGAAGCTTTCTTT.

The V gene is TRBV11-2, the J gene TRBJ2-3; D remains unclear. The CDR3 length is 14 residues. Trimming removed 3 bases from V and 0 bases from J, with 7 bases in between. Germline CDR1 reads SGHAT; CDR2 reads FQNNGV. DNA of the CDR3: TGTGCCAGCAGCTTCGCAGTTAGCACAGATACGCAGTATTTT. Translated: CASSFAVSTDTQYF. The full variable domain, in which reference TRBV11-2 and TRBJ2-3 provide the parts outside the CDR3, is EAGVAQSPRYKIIEKRQSVAFWCNPISGHATLYWYQQILGQGPKLLIQFQNNGVVDDSQLPKDRFSAERLKGVDSTLKIQPAKLEDSAVYLCASSFAVSTDTQYFGPGTRLTVL.

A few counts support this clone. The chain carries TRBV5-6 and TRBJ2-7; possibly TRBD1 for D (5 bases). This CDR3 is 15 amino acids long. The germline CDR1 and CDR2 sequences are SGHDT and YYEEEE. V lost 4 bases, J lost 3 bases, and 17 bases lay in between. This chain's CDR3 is CASSRGWQGDYEQYF. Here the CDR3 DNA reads TGTGCCAGCAGCCGTGGCTGGCAGGGCGACTACGAGCAGTACTTC.

CDR3 protein: CASSSHDLEGNQPQHF. The DNA for the CDR3 is TGTGCCAGCAGCTCACACGATTTGGAGGGAAATCAGCCCCAGCATTTT. The rearrangement links TRBV7-2 to TRBJ1-5, with D hard to call. The germline CDR1 and CDR2 sequences are SGHTA and FQGNSA. This CDR3 is 16 amino acids long. V was clipped by 4 bases and J by 4 bases, with 17 bases between them. The variable domain in full, with the rest retrieved from reference TRBV7-2 and TRBJ1-5, is GAGVSQSPSNKVTEKGKDVELRCDPISGHTALYWYRQSLGQGLEFLIYFQGNSAPDKSGLPSDRFSAERTGGSVSTLTIQRTQQEDSAVYLCASSSHDLEGNQPQHFGDGTRLSIL.

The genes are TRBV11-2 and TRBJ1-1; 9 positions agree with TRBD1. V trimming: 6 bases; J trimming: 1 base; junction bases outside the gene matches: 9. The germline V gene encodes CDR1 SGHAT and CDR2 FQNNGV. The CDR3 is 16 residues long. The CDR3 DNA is TGTGCCAGCAGTTTTACAGGGGGCGCGGGGAACACTGAAGCTTTCTTT. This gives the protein CASSFTGGAGNTEAFF.

This CDR3 is CAISESTTGRTDTQYF. The CDR3 nucleotides are TGTGCCATCAGTGAGTCCACGACAGGACGCACAGATACGCAGTATTTT. This rearrangement joins TRBV10-3 to TRBJ2-3; D possibly corresponds to TRBD1 (6 bases). This CDR3 contains 16 residues. V was cut by 0 bases and J by 1 base, with 11 bases left in between. Germline V gives CDR1 ENHRY, CDR2 SYGVKD.

CDR3 residues: CATRQGQGTEAFF. The CDR3 DNA follows: TGTGCCACCCGACAGGGTCAGGGTACTGAAGCTTTCTTT. The chain employs TRBV7-2 and TRBJ1-1, with 7 positions matching TRBD1. The germline CDR1 and CDR2 sequences are SGHTA and FQGNSA. The CDR3 runs to 13 residues. J gave up 5 bases and V 10 bases, and 10 bases lay outside the gene matches. Full variable domain (rest looked up from reference TRBV7-2 and TRBJ1-1): GAGVSQSPSNKVTEKGKDVELRCDPISGHTALYWYRQSLGQGLEFLIYFQGNSAPDKSGLPSDRFSAERTGGSVSTLTIQRTQQEDSAVYLCATRQGQGTEAFFGQGTRLTVV.